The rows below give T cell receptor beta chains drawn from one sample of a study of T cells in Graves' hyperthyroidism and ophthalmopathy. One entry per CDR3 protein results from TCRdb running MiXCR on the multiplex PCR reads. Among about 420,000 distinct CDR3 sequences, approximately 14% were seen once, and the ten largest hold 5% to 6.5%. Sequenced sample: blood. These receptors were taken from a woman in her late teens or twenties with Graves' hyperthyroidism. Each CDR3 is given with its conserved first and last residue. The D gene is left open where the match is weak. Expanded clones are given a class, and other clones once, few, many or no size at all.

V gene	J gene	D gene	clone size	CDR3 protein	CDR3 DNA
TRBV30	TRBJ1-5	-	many	CAWSVGEVGPQHF	TGTGCCTGGAGTGTAGGCGAGGTTGGGCCCCAGCATTTT
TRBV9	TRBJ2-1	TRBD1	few	CASSPRVGDRGSNEQFF	TGTGCCAGCAGCCCCCGGGTTGGGGACAGGGGCAGCAATGAGCAGTTCTTC
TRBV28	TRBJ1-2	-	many	CASSAGAQAYGYTF	TGTGCCAGTTCCGCGGGGGCGCAGGCCTATGGCTACACCTTC
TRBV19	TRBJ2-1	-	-	CASSTSGGAYNEQFF	TGTGCCAGTAGTACCTCAGGGGGGGCCTACAATGAGCAGTTCTTC
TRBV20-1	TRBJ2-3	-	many	CSARGPGDTQYF	TGCAGTGCTAGGGGCCCAGGAGATACGCAGTATTTT
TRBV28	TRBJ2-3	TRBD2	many	CASRPTSGTDTQYF	TGTGCCAGCAGGCCCACTAGCGGCACAGATACGCAGTATTTT
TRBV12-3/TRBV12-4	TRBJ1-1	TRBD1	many	CASTSFLGWGQGTEAFF	TGTGCCAGCACTTCATTTTTGGGGTGGGGACAGGGCACTGAAGCTTTCTTT
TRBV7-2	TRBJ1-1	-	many	CASSPRTAEAFF	TGTGCCAGCAGCCCCCGGACAGCTGAAGCTTTCTTT
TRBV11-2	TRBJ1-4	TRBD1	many	CASSYDGTGNEKLFF	TGTGCCAGCAGCTACGACGGGACAGGGAATGAAAAACTGTTTTTT
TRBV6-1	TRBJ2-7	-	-	CASRTGAPYEQYF	TGTGCCAGCAGGACAGGAGCCCCCTACGAGCAGTACTTC
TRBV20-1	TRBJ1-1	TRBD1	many	CSASGDRGRDTEAFF	TGCAGTGCTAGTGGGGACAGGGGGCGCGACACTGAAGCTTTCTTT
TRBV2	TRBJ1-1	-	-	CASSGGGPEAFF	TGTGCCAGCAGTGGCGGGGGGCCTGAAGCTTTCTTT
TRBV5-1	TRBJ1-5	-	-	CASSPLPGWNQPQHF	TGCGCCAGCAGCCCTCTCCCGGGCTGGAATCAGCCCCAGCATTTT
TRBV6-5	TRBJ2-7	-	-	CASSYVKSYEQYF	TGTGCCAGCAGTTACGTAAAATCCTACGAGCAGTACTTC
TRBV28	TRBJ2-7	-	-	CASSLEDGNYEQYF	TGTGCCAGCAGTTTAGAGGACGGGAACTACGAGCAGTACTTC
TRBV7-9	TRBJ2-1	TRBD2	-	CASSSSATSGTNEQFF	TGTGCCAGCAGCTCCTCGGCTACTAGCGGGACGAATGAGCAGTTCTTC
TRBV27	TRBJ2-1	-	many	CASSFGSSYNEQFF	TGTGCCAGCAGTTTTGGCTCCTCCTACAATGAGCAGTTCTTC
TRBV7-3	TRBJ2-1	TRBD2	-	CASSRTSGSTEQFF	TGTGCCAGCAGCAGGACTAGCGGGAGTACCGAGCAGTTCTTC
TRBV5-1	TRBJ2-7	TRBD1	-	CASTRSGTGPYEQYF	TGCGCCAGCACGCGGTCCGGGACAGGGCCCTACGAGCAGTACTTC
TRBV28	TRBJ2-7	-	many	CASSFGRAYEQYF	TGTGCCAGCAGTTTCGGTAGGGCCTACGAGCAGTACTTC
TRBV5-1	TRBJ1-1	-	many	CASSLSVRQGNTEAFF	TGCGCCAGCAGCTTGAGTGTGAGGCAGGGGAACACTGAAGCTTTCTTT
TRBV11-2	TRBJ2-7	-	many	CASSLVMGTYEQYF	TGTGCCAGCAGCTTAGTGATGGGAACGTACGAGCAGTACTTC
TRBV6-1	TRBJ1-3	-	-	CASGPSSAYSGNTIYF	TGTGCCAGCGGACCCTCGTCAGCTTACTCTGGAAACACCATATATTTT